This T cell receptor beta chain was sequenced during a study of blood T cell repertoires in COVID-19. The assay was immunoSEQ multiplex PCR, and TCRdb's table has in-frame clones only and misses some. The table lists fewer than 200,000 clones, 88% of them singletons, with 9% to 10% in the top ten. The CDR3 has 14 residues. Looked up from germline, CDR1 is MNHEY and CDR2 is SVGAGI. With 10 bases removed from V and 2 bases from J, the gap between germline ends came to 15 bases. Specimen: PBMCs or T cells enriched from blood (not recorded which). The clonotype comes from a woman under 30 who had recovered from COVID-19. The chain joins TRBV6-5 to TRBJ1-5; maybe TRBD1 (6 bases). Here the CDR3 DNA reads TGTGCCACCCGAGGGACACTCGGCAATCAGCCCCAGCATTTT. Translated: CATRGTLGNQPQHF.